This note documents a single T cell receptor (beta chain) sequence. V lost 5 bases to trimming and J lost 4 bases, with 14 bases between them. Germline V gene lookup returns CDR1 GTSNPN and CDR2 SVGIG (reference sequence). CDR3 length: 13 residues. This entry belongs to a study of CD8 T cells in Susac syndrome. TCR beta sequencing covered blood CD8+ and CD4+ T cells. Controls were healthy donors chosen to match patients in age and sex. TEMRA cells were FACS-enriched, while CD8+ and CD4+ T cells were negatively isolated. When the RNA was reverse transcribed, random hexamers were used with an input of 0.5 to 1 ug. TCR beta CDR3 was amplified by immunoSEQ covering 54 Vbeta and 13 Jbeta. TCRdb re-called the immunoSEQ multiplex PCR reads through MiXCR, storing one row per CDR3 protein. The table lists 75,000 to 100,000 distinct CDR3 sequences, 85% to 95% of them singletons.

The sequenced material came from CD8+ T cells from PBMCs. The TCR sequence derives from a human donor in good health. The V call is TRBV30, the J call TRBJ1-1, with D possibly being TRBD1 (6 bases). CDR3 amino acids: CAWGSGEGTEAFF. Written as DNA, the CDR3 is TGTGCCTGGGGCTCAGGGGAAGGCACTGAAGCTTTCTTT.